This TCR beta chain was documented in a study of cytomegalovirus exposure and HLA in healthy donors. The CDR3 totals 15 residues. From germline, CDR1 is SGHDT and CDR2 YYEEEE. Trimming shortened V by 6 bases and J by 7 bases, and 17 bases separated the two germline ends. PCR employed 60 Vbeta and 13 Jbeta primers. Only in-frame clones appear in the TCRdb table, and some are missing; sequencing was by immunoSEQ multiplex PCR. The table has 110,000 or so clones, about 64% seen once. Study-wide results and caveats: In a later analysis, productive TCRs from donors in an Asian-associated ancestry cluster reportedly carried fewer N-insertions than the cohort mean. In a later analysis, the majority of CMV-associated beta chains seemingly showed HLA restriction. Equally common other TCR beta chains were less clonally expanded than HLA-associated ones, a later analysis found. Later on, an analysis showed TCR association rates differing by HLA locus, with DRB1 the most and HLA-C the fewest.

About this clone: Its specificity is unknown.

The sequence was obtained from a man aged 18 to 30 in good health and CMV-seropositive. The chain has TRBV5-6 and TRBJ1-6, with D unresolved. Source material: PBMCs. CDR3 sequence: CASTLLEADNSPLHF. In nucleotides, the CDR3 is TGTGCCAGCACCCTCCTCGAGGCAGACAATTCACCCCTCCACTTT.